This T cell receptor beta chain stems from a study of CD8+CD57+ T cells in acquired aplastic anemia. TCR beta VDJ and CDR3 were profiled, and genomic DNA was the template. TCRdb re-called the reads through MiXCR, storing one row per CDR3 protein. The table includes about 400,000 distinct CDR3 sequences, about 70% detected once. This clonotype was observed a handful of times. The CDR3 sequence is 14 residues long. From germline, CDR1 is SGHDT and CDR2 YYEEEE. V was shortened by 1 base and J by 9 bases, with 17 bases between the two germline ends. Sequencing input: sorted CD4+, CD8+, or CD8+CD57+ T cells (not recorded which) from PBMCs. This receptor was obtained from a human donor in good health, serving as a control. V is TRBV5-6 and J is TRBJ2-7; tentatively, D is TRBD1 (5 bases). The CDR3 loop reads CASSLWAGSNGQYF. Here the CDR3 DNA reads TGTGCCAGCAGCTTGTGGGCAGGGTCAAACGGGCAGTACTTC.